This T cell receptor (beta chain) comes out of a study of blood T cell repertoires in COVID-19. CDR1 is SGHRS and CDR2 is YFSETQ in the germline V gene. V lost 5 bases and J 6 bases, leaving 14 bases between the germline ends. The CDR3 totals 14 residues. Produced via immunoSEQ multiplex PCR; TCRdb's table is partial and in-frame only. The table shows roughly 99,000 clones, with about 89% occurring only once. Sequenced: peripheral blood. The chain couples TRBV5-1 to TRBJ1-4; D may be TRBD1 (6 bases). The source is a woman in her 30s with acute or convalescent COVID-19. The CDR3 protein is CASRGGARDEKLFF. Written as DNA, the CDR3 is TGCGCCAGCAGAGGGGGGGCAAGAGATGAAAAACTGTTTTTT.